This T cell receptor (beta chain) stems from a study of T cell responses to AZD1222 COVID-19 vaccine. Trimming removed 5 bases from V and 4 bases from J; junction bases left unmatched: 7. The CDR3 has 13 amino acids. Looked up from germline, CDR1 is SQVTM and CDR2 is ANQGSEA. General study findings and limits: Targeting of unmutated variant regions was reportedly seen in nearly half of spike-specific TCRs. A mostly white British donor set with more females was recruited, and clonal diversity was possibly underestimated. Following two doses of AZD1222, Spike-specific TCR breadth and depth rose. Repertoire collection took place solely once the T cell response had peaked.

Generated by immunoSEQ multiplex PCR, the TCRdb table keeps only in-frame clones and is missing some. The sample lists more than 95,000 clones, around 90% occurring once. A remark on this clone: The antigen remains undetermined.

The clonotype was recovered from an adult in good health. The chain recombines TRBV29-1 with TRBJ1-1, with 7 bases matching TRBD1. Sequences were derived from peripheral blood, sampled on day 0 of AZD1222 vaccination. CDR3 nucleotides: TGCAGCGTTCGACAGGGAGGGACCACTGAAGCTTTCTTT. Protein sequence: CSVRQGGTTEAFF. Together with reference TRBV29-1 and TRBJ1-1, the CDR3 gives the full variable domain: SAVISQKPSRDICQRGTSLTIQCQVDSQVTMMFWYRQQPGQSLTLIATANQGSEATYESGFVIDKFPISRPNLTFSTLTVSNMSPEDSSIYLCSVRQGGTTEAFFGQGTRLTVV.